This TCR beta chain stems from a study of T cells in Graves' hyperthyroidism and ophthalmopathy. Study in general: At initial diagnosis, before any treatment had begun, peripheral blood was obtained. Findings and limits, study-wide: Most thyroid clonotypes expanded above 0.001 appeared in blood too.

Of note for this clonotype: Antigen unknown.

The CDR3 has 14 residues. Between the trimmed V and J ends, which lost 6 bases and 2 bases, there was a span of 11 bases. Germline V gene data show CDR1 as MDHEN and CDR2 as SYDVKM. Ophthalmopathy in the patients scored at least 3 on Clinical Activity Score and at least 4 on NOSPECS grade, lasting under 3 months. Fresh 10 ml peripheral blood yielded PBMCs. TCR beta CDR3 region amplification was performed from RNA transcripts. The HTBI primer set was used in a first-round RT-PCR of the TCR CDR3. TCRdb analysed the multiplex PCR reads with MiXCR anew, one entry per CDR3 protein. The sample lists hundreds of thousands of distinct CDR3 sequences, 20% seen once, with roughly 30% in the top ten.

The receptor comes from a man aged 25 to 45 with Graves' ophthalmopathy. Sequenced input: blood. The chain has TRBV28 and TRBJ1-5, with D unclear. Written as DNA, the CDR3 is TGTGCCAGCAGGAGGAATGGGGGCAATCAGCCCCAGCATTTT. Residues: CASRRNGGNQPQHF. Drawing the rest from reference TRBV28 and TRBJ1-5, the complete variable domain is DVKVTQSSRYLVKRTGEKVFLECVQDMDHENMFWYRQDPGLGLRLIYFSYDVKMKEKGDIPEGYSVSREKKERFSLILESASTNQTSMYLCASRRNGGNQPQHFGDGTRLSIL.